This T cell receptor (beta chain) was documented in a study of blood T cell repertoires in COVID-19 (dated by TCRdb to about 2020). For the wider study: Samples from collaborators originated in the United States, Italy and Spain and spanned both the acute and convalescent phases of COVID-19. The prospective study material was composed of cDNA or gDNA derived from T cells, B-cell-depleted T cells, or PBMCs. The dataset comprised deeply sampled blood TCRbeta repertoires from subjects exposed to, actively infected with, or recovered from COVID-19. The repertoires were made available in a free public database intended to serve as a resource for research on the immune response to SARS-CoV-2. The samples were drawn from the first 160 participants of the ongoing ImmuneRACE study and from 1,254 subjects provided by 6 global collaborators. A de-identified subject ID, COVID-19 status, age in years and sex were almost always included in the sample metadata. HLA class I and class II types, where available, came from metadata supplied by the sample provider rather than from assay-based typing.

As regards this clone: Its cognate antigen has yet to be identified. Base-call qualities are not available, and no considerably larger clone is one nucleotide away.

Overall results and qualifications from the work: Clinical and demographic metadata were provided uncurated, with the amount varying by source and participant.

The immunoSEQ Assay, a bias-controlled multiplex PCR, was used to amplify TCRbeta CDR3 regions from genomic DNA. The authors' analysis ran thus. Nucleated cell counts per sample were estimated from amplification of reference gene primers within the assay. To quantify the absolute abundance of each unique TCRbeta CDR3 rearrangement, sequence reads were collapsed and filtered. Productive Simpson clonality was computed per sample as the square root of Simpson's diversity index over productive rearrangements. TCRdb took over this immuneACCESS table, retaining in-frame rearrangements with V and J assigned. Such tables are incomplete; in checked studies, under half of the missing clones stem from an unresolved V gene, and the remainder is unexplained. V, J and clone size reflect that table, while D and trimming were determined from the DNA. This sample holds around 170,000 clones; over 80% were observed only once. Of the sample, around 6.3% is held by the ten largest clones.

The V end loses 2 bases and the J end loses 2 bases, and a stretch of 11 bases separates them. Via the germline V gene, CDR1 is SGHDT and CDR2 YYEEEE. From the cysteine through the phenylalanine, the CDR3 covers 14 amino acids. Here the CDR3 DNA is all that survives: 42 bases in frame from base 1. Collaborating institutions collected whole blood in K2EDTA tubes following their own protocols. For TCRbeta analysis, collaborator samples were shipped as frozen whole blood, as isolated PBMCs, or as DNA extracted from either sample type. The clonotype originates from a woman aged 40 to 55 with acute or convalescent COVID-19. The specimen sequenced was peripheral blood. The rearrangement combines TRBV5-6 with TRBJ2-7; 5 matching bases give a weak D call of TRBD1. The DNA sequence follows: TGTGCCAGCAGCTTCACAGGCCTCGCCTACGAGCAGTACTTC. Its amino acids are CASSFTGLAYEQYF.